This T cell receptor (beta chain) came from a study of shared clonotypes between healthy human individuals. It was on ten immunoSEQ deep assay plates that unsorted PBMC DNA was sequenced. Assay used: immunoSEQ multiplex PCR; TCRdb lists only in-frame clones, some missing. In the table there are 450,000 to 500,000 clones, about 84% of which are singletons. This CDR3 has 14 residues. The V segment lost 1 base and the J segment 2 bases; nucleotides outside the gene matches: 2. Per germline, CDR1 SGHAT and CDR2 FQNNGV. In regard to this clone: Its specificity is unknown.

Study-wide results and caveats: Sequencing depth was a factor that was expected to affect clonotype sharing among donors.

Nashville, Tennessee was home to all donors, who were Caucasian adults. Sequencing input: PBMCs. The chain has TRBV11-2 and TRBJ2-7; 7 nucleotides match TRBD1. The source is a woman in her thirties or forties in good health. Some clones in this sample may be carry-over from other donors' samples. As DNA, the CDR3 is TGTGCCAGCAGCTTAGCACAGGGGCCCTACGAGCAGTACTTC. Translated: CASSLAQGPYEQYF. Combining the CDR3 with reference TRBV11-2 and TRBJ2-7 gives the whole variable domain EAGVAQSPRYKIIEKRQSVAFWCNPISGHATLYWYQQILGQGPKLLIQFQNNGVVDDSQLPKDRFSAERLKGVDSTLKIQPAKLEDSAVYLCASSLAQGPYEQYFGPGTRLTVT.